Listed here are 16 T cell receptor beta chains from one sample, sequenced in a study of Ad26.COV2.S vaccination and SARS-CoV-2 variants. Assay used: immunoSEQ multiplex PCR; TCRdb lists only in-frame clones, some missing. The sample lists 350,000 to 500,000 clones; over 75% were seen once. Treatment indicated: around 19 received Ad26.COV2.S at low or high dose, single or two shots; roughly five received placebo; per-sample allocation not given. Following the first vaccine or placebo injection, samples were taken on day 63. The input for sequencing was peripheral blood, taken in a trial of Ad26.COV2.S vaccine versus placebo. These receptors came from a person between 18 and 65 years old who received the Ad26.COV2.S COVID-19 vaccine or a placebo.

This chain joins TRBV4-1 and TRBJ2-1, with D possibly being TRBD1 (6 bases). The CDR3 spans 16 residues. Germline V CDR1 and CDR2: MGHRA, YSYEKL. The V end was cut by 5 bases, the J end by 5 bases, with 19 bases between. The CDR3 region has the DNA TGCGCCAGCAGCGGGGGCGAGGTCAGGGGTAACAATGAGCAGTTCTTC. Residues: CASSGGEVRGNNEQFF.

The sample holds one count of this clone. The rearrangement joins TRBV19 to TRBJ1-6, with TRBD1 matching over 10 bases. Per germline, CDR1 LNHDA and CDR2 SQIVND (reference sequence). This CDR3 has 15 amino acids. J was trimmed by 8 bases and V by 8 bases; bases with no gene match: 9. The CDR3 protein is CASHNRGQGHSPLHF. The CDR3 DNA is TGTGCCAGTCACAATAGGGGACAGGGGCATTCACCCCTCCACTTT.

The genes are TRBV2 and TRBJ1-5, with D perhaps TRBD1 (5 bases). This CDR3 is 16 amino acids long. V was pared by 8 bases and J by 2 bases, with 19 bases between. In germline, CDR1 is SNHLY, CDR2 FYNNEI. The CDR3 nucleotides read TGTGCCAGCGCCTGGGACTCGTTGGGTGGCAATCAGCCCCAGCATTTT. As protein: CASAWDSLGGNQPQHF.

In nucleotides, the CDR3 is TGCGCCAGCAGGCCAGACAGGGAAATTTTACCCCTCCACTTT. As protein: CASRPDREILPLHF. This chain connects TRBV5-1 to TRBJ1-6; 7 bases agree with TRBD1. CDR1 and CDR2 from the germline V gene are SGHRS and YFSETQ. Trimming at V came to 5 bases and at J to 12 bases, leaving 11 bases not matched to a gene. CDR3 length: 14 residues.

The rearrangement links TRBV5-1 to TRBJ1-1, with TRBD1 identical over 8 bases. The CDR3 spans 13 residues. J gave up 4 bases and V 8 bases, and 7 bases lay outside the gene matches. Germline V gives CDR1 SGHRS, CDR2 YFSETQ. CDR3 region: CASSQGAGTEAFF. The CDR3 DNA reads TGCGCCAGTTCCCAGGGGGCCGGCACTGAAGCTTTCTTT.

The rearrangement joins TRBV6-2 or TRBV6-3 to TRBJ2-2, with 12 nucleotides matching TRBD2. The CDR3 has 18 residues. V lost 3 bases and J lost 3; bases outside the gene matches: 8. Germline lookup yields CDR1 MNHEY and CDR2 SVGEGT. CDR3 nucleotides: TGTGCCAGCAGTTATGCTAGCGGGGGGGTTAAAGACACCGGGGAGCTGTTTTTT. It is translated as CASSYASGGVKDTGELFF.

The chain recombines TRBV7-8 with TRBJ1-2; 7 nucleotides match TRBD1. The CDR3 length is 15 residues. From germline, CDR1 is SGHVS and CDR2 FQNEAQ. J gave up 8 bases and V 5 bases, and 14 bases lay outside the gene matches. The CDR3 region is CASSPLRQGSRGYTF. The CDR3 coding sequence is TGTGCCAGCAGCCCCCTCCGACAGGGAAGCAGAGGCTACACCTTC.

V and J are TRBV4-1 and TRBJ2-5, with TRBD2 as a possible D gene (5 bases). The germline V gene has CDR1 MGHRA and CDR2 YSYEKL. CDR3 length equals 17 residues. V was pared by 2 bases and J by 0 bases, with 16 bases between. The CDR3 DNA reads TGCGCCAGCAGCCAACCCCAGCTAGCAAAGTACCAAGAGACCCAGTACTTC. It yields the protein CASSQPQLAKYQETQYF.

The J gene is TRBJ1-5, the V gene TRBV6-2 or TRBV6-3, with TRBD1 matching 9 bases. This CDR3 comprises 17 residues. The trim removed 1 base at V and 4 bases at J, leaving 8 bases unmatched. CDR1 MNHEY and CDR2 SVGEGT come from the germline V gene. The CDR3 DNA sequence: TGTGCCAGCAGTTACTTCACCGGGACAGGGAATAATCAGCCCCAGCATTTT. Translating it yields CASSYFTGTGNNQPQHF.

This chain links TRBV19 with TRBJ1-4; 9 bases match TRBD1. Germline V gene lookup returns CDR1 LNHDA and CDR2 SQIVND (reference sequence). This CDR3 is 15 amino acids long. The junction had 10 bases not matched to a gene; V was cut back by 10 bases and J by 4 bases. CDR3 in DNA: TGTGCCACTTCCGGGACAGGGTCCCGTAATGAAAAACTGTTTTTT. Its protein is CATSGTGSRNEKLFF.

This clone came up once. CDR3 amino acids: CASSVPGQGSTGELFF. DNA of the CDR3: TGTGCCAGCAGCGTTCCGGGACAGGGTTCCACCGGGGAGCTGTTTTTT. The gene calls are TRBV7-9 and TRBJ2-2, with 9 bases that match TRBD1. Per the germline V gene, CDR1 is SEHNR and CDR2 is FQNEAQ (reference sequence). Germline trimming cut 5 bases from V and 4 bases from J; bases unmatched to any gene: 8. The CDR3 has 16 amino acids.

The J gene is TRBJ2-1, the V gene TRBV2; no firm D call. This CDR3 has 11 residues. V lost 7 bases to trimming and J lost 6 bases, with 7 bases between them. Germline V CDR1 and CDR2: SNHLY, FYNNEI. The CDR3 nucleotides read TGTGCCAGCAAGGAGCTCAATGAGCAGTTCTTC. As protein: CASKELNEQFF.

This clone was observed a single time. The rearrangement uses TRBV9 and TRBJ2-3, with no clear D. Germline CDR1 SGDLS, CDR2 YYNGEE. Between the trimmed V and J ends, which lost 4 bases and 0 bases, there was a span of 12 bases. The CDR3 is made up of 15 amino acids. This chain's CDR3 is CASSQLLLSTDTQYF. The DNA of the CDR3 is TGTGCCAGCAGCCAGTTACTACTGAGCACAGATACGCAGTATTTT.

The chain links TRBV16 to TRBJ2-4, with TRBD2 as a possible D gene (6 bases). The CDR3 covers 18 residues. Germline V gene lookup returns CDR1 KGHSY and CDR2 FQNENV. V lost 2 bases, J lost 0 bases, and 17 bases lay in between. The CDR3 region is CASSQMRGPSLAKNIQYF. CDR3 in DNA: TGTGCCAGCAGCCAAATGCGGGGACCTAGTCTAGCCAAAAACATTCAGTACTTC.

Remarks on this clone: Other DNA sequences in this sample translate to the same CDR3. The chain is built from TRBV30 and TRBJ1-5; 7 bases line up with TRBD1. The J segment lost 4 bases and the V segment lost 2 bases, leaving 2 bases of the junction unmatched. Germline CDR1 is GTSNPN and CDR2 is SVGIG (reference sequence). The CDR3 length is 13 residues. This CDR3 is CAWSPGGNQPQHF. CDR3 nucleotide sequence: TGTGCCTGGAGTCCAGGGGGAAATCAGCCCCAGCATTTT.

This clone was picked up a small number of times. The CDR3 region has the DNA TGCAGCGTGAAACGGGAGGGCTCCTACGAGCAGTACTTC. It translates to CSVKREGSYEQYF. J is TRBJ2-7 and V is TRBV29-1, with 8 positions matching TRBD2. Trimming cost V 6 bases and J 0 bases; bases outside gene matches: 4. Germline CDR1 is SQVTM and CDR2 is ANQGSEA. This CDR3 is 13 amino acids long.